This is a list of T cell receptor beta chains from one sample in a study of shared clonotypes between healthy human individuals. Produced via immunoSEQ multiplex PCR; TCRdb's table is partial and in-frame only. This table has more than 200,000 clones, over 60% appearing once. Sequencing was performed on memory CD4+ T cells sorted from blood. Source of these receptors: a man younger than 45 in good health. The CDR3 runs from the conserved cysteine through the conserved F or W. Fields, in order: CDR3 protein, CDR3 DNA, clone size, D gene, J gene, V gene. The D gene is left open where the match is weak. Size is omitted from some rows. Given values are once, few, many or a class for expanded clones.

CASSPDRGRETQYF,TGTGCTAGCAGCCCGGACAGGGGGCGAGAGACCCAGTACTTC,NA,TRBD1,TRBJ2-5,TRBV7-7
CASSFTEGSYEQYF,TGTGCCAGCAGTTTTACGGAGGGGAGCTACGAGCAGTACTTC,NA,NA,TRBJ2-7,TRBV6-5
CASSSSPVVQPQHF,TGTGCCAGCAGCTCATCACCGGTGGTACAGCCCCAGCATTTT,NA,NA,TRBJ1-5,TRBV7-9
CASSSTGGNGELFF,TGCGCCAGCAGTTCTACAGGGGGCAACGGGGAGCTGTTTTTT,NA,TRBD1,TRBJ2-2,TRBV5-1
CASSLVSVGYTF,TGTGCCAGCAGTTTGGTCTCCGTTGGCTACACCTTC,few,NA,TRBJ1-2,TRBV28
CASSEGTNYGYTF,TGTGCCAGCTCAGAGGGAACGAACTATGGCTACACCTTC,NA,NA,TRBJ1-2,TRBV18
CASSAAGGYTDTQYF,TGTGCCAGCAGTGCGGCGGGAGGGTACACAGATACGCAGTATTTT,NA,TRBD2,TRBJ2-3,TRBV2
CASSSGLLREADTQYF,TGTGCCAGCAGCTCCGGACTATTACGAGAAGCAGATACGCAGTATTTT,NA,NA,TRBJ2-3,TRBV11-3
CASSFLTSGLEQYF,TGTGCCAGCAGCTTCTTGACTAGCGGTCTCGAGCAGTACTTC,NA,TRBD2,TRBJ2-7,TRBV7-9
CASRSGRGETQYF,TGTGCCAGCAGGAGCGGGAGGGGAGAGACCCAGTACTTC,few,TRBD2,TRBJ2-5,TRBV2
CASSLVGWGTNEKLFF,TGTGCCAGCAGCTTAGTAGGGTGGGGAACTAATGAAAAACTGTTTTTT,NA,NA,TRBJ1-4,TRBV7-2
CASSPQLREGEQYF,TGTGCCAGCAGCCCGCAGCTGCGTGAGGGCGAGCAGTACTTC,NA,NA,TRBJ2-7,TRBV5-6
CASSILDQPQHF,TGTGCCAGTAGTATTTTAGATCAGCCCCAGCATTTT,few,NA,TRBJ1-5,TRBV19
CASSTRIDSGANVLTF,TGTGCCAGCTCAACCCGGATCGACTCTGGGGCCAACGTCCTGACTTTC,NA,NA,TRBJ2-6,TRBV18
CASSPALAGAYNEQFF,TGTGCCAGCAGTCCGGCACTAGCGGGAGCGTACAATGAGCAGTTCTTC,few,TRBD2,TRBJ2-1,TRBV27
CASSRGRDQPQHF,TGTGCCAGCAGCAGGGGGCGCGATCAGCCCCAGCATTTT,NA,TRBD1,TRBJ1-5,TRBV2
CATDRPLGYTF,TGTGCCACAGACAGGCCCCTTGGCTACACCTTC,NA,NA,TRBJ1-2,TRBV30
CASSQDSVNYGYTF,TGCGCCAGCAGCCAAGATTCAGTCAACTATGGCTACACCTTC,few,NA,TRBJ1-2,TRBV4-3
CASSPGGGKGYTF,TGTGCCAGCAGCCCCGGGGGGGGGAAGGGCTACACCTTC,NA,NA,TRBJ1-2,TRBV28
CAWSNPWVSQPQHF,TGTGCCTGGAGTAACCCTTGGGTTAGCCAGCCCCAGCATTTT,few,NA,TRBJ1-5,TRBV30
CASSRGDRAEAFF,TGTGCCAGCAGTCGGGGGGACAGGGCTGAAGCTTTCTTT,NA,TRBD1,TRBJ1-1,TRBV6-1
CASSPNPGSGSYNEQFF,TGTGCCAGCAGCCCTAACCCGGGTAGCGGATCCTACAATGAGCAGTTCTTC,NA,NA,TRBJ2-1,TRBV5-4
CASSLLTSTETQYF,TGTGCCAGCAGCTTACTGACAAGCACGGAGACCCAGTACTTC,NA,NA,TRBJ2-5,TRBV7-8
CASSLVMSSGNEQFF,TGCGCCAGCAGCTTGGTTATGTCTAGTGGGAATGAGCAGTTCTTC,NA,NA,TRBJ2-1,TRBV5-1
CASSSGTTAYEQYF,TGTGCCAGCAGCTCCGGGACTACCGCGTACGAGCAGTACTTC,NA,TRBD2,TRBJ2-7,TRBV7-2
CSVDSGRNEQFF,TGCAGCGTTGATTCGGGGCGGAATGAGCAGTTCTTC,NA,NA,TRBJ2-1,TRBV29-1
CASSLGENEQFF,TGTGCCAGCAGCTTGGGGGAAAATGAGCAGTTCTTC,NA,NA,TRBJ2-1,TRBV7-9
CASSQSGTSGTGGPNQPQHF,TGCGCCAGCAGTCAATCCGGGACGTCCGGGACAGGGGGCCCTAATCAGCCCCAGCATTTT,NA,TRBD1,TRBJ1-5,TRBV23-1
CASSSQGYGKNIQYF,TGTGCCAGTAGTTCACAGGGATACGGCAAAAACATTCAGTACTTC,few,NA,TRBJ2-4,TRBV19
CASSPHLVGGRTGELFF,TGTGCCAGCAGCCCTCACTTGGTGGGGGGAAGAACCGGGGAGCTGTTTTTT,NA,NA,TRBJ2-2,TRBV9
CASSNRDRVFEQYF,TGTGCCAGCAGCAACCGGGACAGGGTTTTCGAGCAGTACTTC,NA,TRBD1,TRBJ2-7,TRBV5-6
CAWGLGAGQPQHF,TGTGCCTGGGGTCTGGGGGCCGGGCAGCCCCAGCATTTT,NA,NA,TRBJ1-5,TRBV30
CASTLRGRRETQYF,TGTGCCAGCACCCTCAGGGGGCGTCGGGAGACCCAGTACTTC,NA,TRBD1,TRBJ2-5,TRBV7-2